The TCR beta chain under discussion was sequenced for a study of shared clonotypes between healthy human individuals. Study-level findings and limits: The study's rarefaction showed incomplete sorted-subset sequencing despite large depth.

Produced via immunoSEQ multiplex PCR; TCRdb's table is partial and in-frame only. Altogether more than 600,000 clones are present, about 90% being singletons, with the ten largest covering 24%. V lost 0 bases, J lost 1 base, and 11 bases lay in between. The CDR3 is made up of 15 amino acids. Germline loops: CDR1 SGDLS, CDR2 YYNGEE. On this clone itself: Its antigen is not identified.

Naive CD8 cells comprised CD45RO-negative, CCR7-positively selected cells, excluding terminally differentiated effector memory CD45RA+ cells. Those who donated, Caucasian adults without exception, all lived in Nashville, Tennessee. The V gene is TRBV9, the J gene TRBJ2-7; D call uncertain. The sequenced sample consisted of naive CD8+ T cells sorted from blood. This clonotype was sampled from a young man in good health. The CDR3 DNA reads TGTGCCAGCAGCGTAGAGGAGACTGGATCCTACGAGCAGTACTTC. This encodes CASSVEETGSYEQYF. The variable domain in full, completed from reference TRBV9 and TRBJ2-7, reads DSGVTQTPKHLITATGQRVTLRCSPRSGDLSVYWYQQSLDQGLQFLIQYYNGEERAKGNILERFSAQQFPDLHSELNLSSLELGDSALYFCASSVEETGSYEQYFGPGTRLTVT.